One sample yielded the 2 T cell receptor beta chains listed below, sequenced in a study of blood T cell repertoires in COVID-19. Profiled with immunoSEQ multiplex PCR; TCRdb holds only in-frame clones, not every one. The repertoire holds a few hundred thousand clones, with 88% as singletons. Sequenced sample: PBMCs or T cells enriched from blood (not recorded which). These TCRs come from a woman between 40 and 50 years old with acute COVID-19.

This chain uses TRBV6-2 or TRBV6-3 with TRBJ1-1; a possible D gene is TRBD1 (5 bases). CDR1 MNHEY and CDR2 SVGEGT come from the germline V gene. The ends were cut back, 5 bases at V and 1 base at J, with 8 bases in the middle. The CDR3 runs to 13 residues. CDR3 region: CASSHQGNTEAFF. CDR3 DNA sequence: TGTGCCAGCAGTCATCAGGGGAACACTGAAGCTTTCTTT.

The chain joins TRBV9 to TRBJ2-3; 8 nucleotides match TRBD2. The germline V gene has CDR1 SGDLS and CDR2 YYNGEE. J gave up 3 bases and V 0 bases, and 6 bases lay outside the gene matches. This CDR3 has 16 residues. CDR3 sequence reads: CASSVGRGGSTDTQYF. The CDR3 DNA follows: TGTGCCAGCAGCGTAGGTCGCGGGGGGTCAACAGATACGCAGTATTTT.